These 26 T cell receptor beta chains originate from one sample sequenced in a study of cytomegalovirus exposure and HLA in healthy donors. With 60 Vbeta and 13 Jbeta primers, the PCR was carried out. The method was immunoSEQ multiplex PCR; TCRdb's version includes in-frame clones alone and lacks a portion of them. The table has roughly 98,000 clones, around 80% seen once. Sequenced: PBMCs. These receptor sequences come from a man aged 18 to 29 in good health and CMV-seropositive.

This clone has just a few counts. The rearrangement joins TRBV5-1 to TRBJ2-1, with 12 nucleotides matching TRBD2. The CDR3 consists of 14 residues. Germline CDR1 SGHRS, CDR2 YFSETQ. The junction had 4 bases not matched to a gene; V was cut back by 7 bases and J by 5 bases. CDR3 bases: TGCGCCAGCCGACTAGCGGGGGACAACAATGAGCAGTTCTTC. Translated: CASRLAGDNNEQFF.

The genes are TRBV2 and TRBJ1-2; D is ambiguous. There are 13 residues in the CDR3. V dropped 7 bases and J dropped 0 bases, with 9 bases sitting between them. Per germline, CDR1 SNHLY and CDR2 FYNNEI. The CDR3, as DNA: TGTGCCAGCAATACAGATTCTAACTATGGCTACACCTTC. Amino acid sequence: CASNTDSNYGYTF.

The chain combines TRBV28 with TRBJ1-5; D is unclear. Germline values: CDR1 MDHEN, CDR2 SYDVKM. The CDR3 totals 18 residues. Trimming cost V 5 bases and J 0 bases, with 20 bases left between them. The CDR3 coding sequence is TGTGCCAGCAGTCCCGTGAACGGAGGGCTATATAGCAATCAGCCCCAGCATTTT. Its translation is CASSPVNGGLYSNQPQHF. The whole variable domain, filled in from reference TRBV28 and TRBJ1-5, reads DVKVTQSSRYLVKRTGEKVFLECVQDMDHENMFWYRQDPGLGLRLIYFSYDVKMKEKGDIPEGYSVSREKKERFSLILESASTNQTSMYLCASSPVNGGLYSNQPQHFGDGTRLSIL.

A single count supports this clone. The V call is TRBV28, the J call TRBJ1-3, with TRBD1 matching over 7 bases. From germline, CDR1 is MDHEN and CDR2 SYDVKM. V trimming: 5 bases; J trimming: 3 bases; junction bases outside the gene matches: 10. The CDR3 loop spans 16 amino acids. The CDR3 here is CASSGIPDRDGNTIYF. In DNA, the CDR3 is TGTGCCAGCAGTGGGATCCCCGACAGGGATGGAAACACCATATATTTT.

This sequence joins TRBV11-3 and TRBJ2-1; 14 bases are a match to TRBD2. V lost 3 bases to trimming and J lost 7 bases; unmatched junction nucleotides: 5. CDR1 SGHNT and CDR2 YENEEA come from the germline V gene. CDR3 size: 16 residues. The CDR3 DNA sequence: TGTGCCAGCAGCTTCCGGACTAGCGGGGGGTTTAATGAGCAGTTCTTC. Translated: CASSFRTSGGFNEQFF.

This chain links TRBV7-2 with TRBJ2-7, with D possibly TRBD1 on 7 matching bases. The V gene lost 0 bases and the J gene lost 2 bases, with 14 bases spanning the gap. The germline V gene has CDR1 SGHTA and CDR2 FQGNSA. The CDR3 is 16 amino acids. CDR3 in DNA: TGTGCCAGCAGCTTAGCAGCGCAGGGGGGAACCTACGAGCAGTACTTC. Translating it yields CASSLAAQGGTYEQYF.

The J gene is TRBJ1-1, the V gene TRBV13; D perhaps matches TRBD1 (6 bases). The CDR3 consists of 14 residues. The ends were cut back, 4 bases at V and 5 bases at J, with 14 bases in the middle. Germline CDR1 reads PRHDT; CDR2 reads FYEKMQ (reference sequence). CDR3 bases: TGTGCCAGCAGCTCTTTATCGGACAGAACTGAAGCTTTCTTT. It translates to CASSSLSDRTEAFF. The variable domain in full, with the rest retrieved from reference TRBV13 and TRBJ1-1, is AAGVIQSPRHLIKEKRETATLKCYPIPRHDTVYWYQQGPGQDPQFLISFYEKMQSDKGSIPDRFSAQQFSDYHSELNMSSLELGDSALYFCASSSLSDRTEAFFGQGTRLTVV.

This sequence joins TRBV6-5 and TRBJ2-1; 7 nucleotides match TRBD2. This CDR3 spans 15 amino acids. Germline assignment: CDR1 MNHEY and CDR2 SVGAGI. The ends lost 5 bases at V and 8 bases at J; junction bases unmatched: 12. The CDR3 DNA reads TGTGCCAGCAGTCCAACCTGGACTAGTAGGGATGAGCAGTTCTTC. Amino acid sequence: CASSPTWTSRDEQFF.

The CDR3 DNA reads as TGTGCCTGGAGGGATAGACAGGACTATGGCTACACCTTC. It translates to CAWRDRQDYGYTF. The chain employs TRBV30 and TRBJ1-2; TRBD1 is a possible D gene (6 bases). Germline V lookup: CDR1 GTSNPN, CDR2 SVGIG (reference sequence). CDR3 length equals 13 residues. Trimming removed 3 bases from V and 3 bases from J, with 11 bases in between.

The CDR3 spells CASSLGDRGFSPLHF. CDR3 coding DNA: TGTGCCAGCAGCTTAGGAGACAGGGGTTTTTCACCCCTCCACTTT. The rearrangement joins TRBV7-9 to TRBJ1-6; 8 positions agree with TRBD1. The CDR3 has 15 amino acids. Germline CDR1 and CDR2: SEHNR and FQNEAQ (reference sequence). J was trimmed by 9 bases and V by 1 base; bases with no gene match: 5.

The chain joins TRBV28 to TRBJ1-3; 8 nucleotides line up with TRBD1. This CDR3 region has 15 residues. Germline CDR1 reads MDHEN; CDR2 reads SYDVKM. After removal of 7 bases from V and 0 bases from J, the junction contained 5 bases not matched to a gene. As DNA, the CDR3 is TGTGCCAGCACCGGACAGGGATCCTCTGGAAACACCATATATTTT. It codes for CASTGQGSSGNTIYF.

The chain recombines TRBV4-2 with TRBJ1-1; maybe TRBD1 (5 bases). Trimming left V 1 base short and J 4 bases short, with 10 bases between. The CDR3 length is 14 residues. Germline V gene data show CDR1 as LGHNA and CDR2 as YNFKEQ. CDR3 nucleotide sequence: TGTGCCAGCAGCCAAGGGGGGGGTTTCACTGAAGCTTTCTTT. Its translation: CASSQGGGFTEAFF.

The CDR3 DNA reads TGTGCCAGCAGAATAATCGGGACAGGGGCGAATCAGCCCCAGCATTTT. This encodes CASRIIGTGANQPQHF. The gene calls are TRBV28 and TRBJ1-5; 10 bases match TRBD1. The germline V gene has CDR1 MDHEN and CDR2 SYDVKM. CDR3 length equals 16 residues. The J segment lost 4 bases and the V segment lost 6 bases, leaving 9 bases of the junction unmatched.

This chain links TRBV19 with TRBJ1-5; TRBD1 matches 9 bases. The CDR3 has 15 amino acids. V gave up 3 bases and J gave up 6 bases; unmatched junction bases: 6. Germline V gene sequence: CDR1 LNHDA, CDR2 SQIVND (reference sequence). The CDR3 loop reads CASSIGRGQGQPQHF. The CDR3 coding sequence is TGTGCCAGTAGTATTGGCAGGGGACAGGGTCAGCCCCAGCATTTT.

In this sample, this clone turned up a few times. This chain links TRBV12-5 with TRBJ2-3, with 9 bases lining up with TRBD2. J gave up 5 bases and V 8 bases, and 8 bases lay outside the gene matches. The CDR3 has 14 amino acids. Germline V lookup: CDR1 LGHNT, CDR2 FRNRAP. CDR3 amino acids: CASSRRGGRDTQYF. The CDR3 DNA reads as TGTGCTAGTTCCCGGCGGGGGGGCCGAGATACGCAGTATTTT.

The J gene is TRBJ1-1, the V gene TRBV5-5, with D hard to call. Germline V gene lookup returns CDR1 SGHKS and CDR2 YYEKEE (reference sequence). Trimming pared 0 bases from V and 1 base from J, leaving 10 bases between. This CDR3 is built from 15 residues. DNA of the CDR3: TGTGCCAGCAGCTTGGCAACGACTTCGAACACTGAAGCTTTCTTT. It yields the protein CASSLATTSNTEAFF.

About this clone: The junction departs from the called germline gene at one end, perhaps through a read error. Within the sample, other DNA sequences also encode this same CDR3. V is TRBV7-2 and J is TRBJ1-6; D not certain. The CDR3 has 14 amino acids. In germline, CDR1 is SGHTA, CDR2 FQGNSA. As DNA, the CDR3 is TGTGCCAGCAGCAAGACGGGTAGGAATTCGCCCCTCCACTTT. Its translation is CASSKTGRNSPLHF.

The CDR3, as DNA: TGCGCCAGCAGCCCCCGTCTTAGTCCGGGGGAGACCCAGTACTTC. Protein sequence: CASSPRLSPGETQYF. The J gene is TRBJ2-5, the V gene TRBV5-1; a possible D gene is TRBD2 (5 bases). V lost 4 bases and J 5 bases, leaving 18 bases between the germline ends. The germline gives CDR1 SGHRS, CDR2 YFSETQ. The length of the CDR3 is 15 residues.

The rearrangement joins TRBV6-5 to TRBJ2-7, with D hard to call. Per the germline V gene, CDR1 is MNHEY and CDR2 is SVGAGI. V was trimmed by 4 bases and J by 4 bases, leaving 5 bases between them. The CDR3 is 11 amino acids. CDR3: CASSSVYEQYF. The DNA of the CDR3 is TGTGCCAGCAGTTCCGTGTACGAGCAGTACTTC.

V and J are TRBV7-9 and TRBJ1-3; a possible D gene is TRBD1 (6 bases). CDR3 length: 14 amino acids. Germline-derived CDR1 and CDR2 are SEHNR and FQNEAQ (reference sequence). V lost 6 bases to trimming and J lost 2 bases, with 11 bases between them. CDR3 nucleotides: TGTGCCAGCAGTCCCTCAGGGGCTGGAAACACCATATATTTT. Translation gives CASSPSGAGNTIYF.

CDR3 in amino acids: CASSVDGDQPQHF. CDR3 bases: TGTGCCAGCAGCGTAGACGGGGATCAGCCCCAGCATTTT. The chain combines TRBV9 with TRBJ1-5, with D uncertain. The CDR3 consists of 13 residues. The germline V and J ends were trimmed by 0 bases and 5 bases, with 6 bases remaining between them. Germline V gene sequence: CDR1 SGDLS, CDR2 YYNGEE.

This chain uses TRBV2 with TRBJ2-7; D is possibly TRBD1 (6 bases). V was pared by 8 bases and J by 2 bases, with 16 bases between. The CDR3 spans 14 residues. The V gene's germline CDR1 is SNHLY and CDR2 FYNNEI. The DNA for the CDR3 is TGTGCCAGCGTAGAGGAGACAGGTCCCTACGAGCAGTACTTC. This encodes CASVEETGPYEQYF.

The chain employs TRBV9 and TRBJ2-3, with a tentative D call TRBD1 (6 bases). The CDR3 has 20 residues. The V gene's germline CDR1 is SGDLS and CDR2 YYNGEE. V was shortened by 1 base and J by 0 bases, with 24 bases between the two germline ends. The CDR3 nucleotides are TGTGCCAGCAGCGTATCGAAAAACCCGGACAGTACTTCTAGCACAGATACGCAGTATTTT. Protein sequence: CASSVSKNPDSTSSTDTQYF.

This clone showed up just once. This chain joins TRBV7-9 and TRBJ2-3; D is undetermined. CDR3 length equals 13 residues. Trimming left V 5 bases short and J 2 bases short, with 8 bases between. Germline V CDR1 and CDR2: SEHNR, FQNEAQ (reference sequence). CDR3 nucleotides: TGTGCCAGCAGCCCGTATAACACAGATACGCAGTATTTT. As protein: CASSPYNTDTQYF.

The CDR3 here is CASSLGRGAETQYF. The CDR3 DNA is TGTGCCAGCAGTTTAGGGCGGGGGGCGGAGACCCAGTACTTC. The V call is TRBV27, the J call TRBJ2-5; TRBD2 matches at 8 bases. CDR1 and CDR2 from the germline V gene are MNHEY and SMNVEV (reference sequence). The CDR3 covers 14 residues. Trimming took 2 bases from V and 5 from J; bases not matched to a gene: 4.

The chain is built from TRBV6-5 and TRBJ1-3; the D gene is possibly TRBD1 (6 bases). The CDR3 contains 14 residues. Trimming removed 7 bases at V and 3 bases at J, with 13 bases between. The germline V gene has CDR1 MNHEY and CDR2 SVGAGI. The CDR3 coding sequence is TGTGCCAGCACGGCGCAGGGGCTTGGAAACACCATATATTTT. Translation gives CASTAQGLGNTIYF.